This TCR beta chain originates from a study of tumor-infiltrating lymphocytes in primary liver carcinoma. In the study overall: Surgical resection served as treatment for the primary liver carcinoma of these patients. Patients, male and female, were 30 to 69 years old. Sample yields of productive TCRbeta reads, ranging from roughly 3.5 to 7.13 million, were similar across tissue types. Study conclusions and caveats: Researchers found tumor-adjacent and tumor-blood pairs overlapped less than tumor region pairs.

Synthesis of TCR beta cDNA was carried out from about 500 ng total RNA with a constant-region primer. Generation of the TCR beta libraries relied on three nested multiplex PCR rounds using slightly modified ARM-PCR. Primers for the first two PCR rounds were TRBV1-TRBV30 forward primers and a C-beta reverse primer (roughly 10 cycles per round). TCRdb reanalysed the multiplex PCR reads using MiXCR and keeps one entry per CDR3 protein. The sample lists 300,000 to 400,000 distinct CDR3 sequences, roughly two thirds occurring once. Worth noting for this clonotype: Its matching antigen is unknown.

Germline V gives CDR1 GTSNPN, CDR2 SVGIG (reference sequence). V lost 1 base to trimming and J lost 8 bases; unmatched junction nucleotides: 14. This CDR3 region has 17 residues. The source of the blood RNA was unsorted whole blood, and germline DNA was extracted as well. Sequences were obtained from peripheral blood. The source of this sequence is a man aged 35 to 55 with primary liver carcinoma and hepatitis B virus infection. The chain joins TRBV30 to TRBJ2-1; 10 nucleotides agree with TRBD2. The CDR3 sequence is CAWSGPRSGRVYDEQFF. CDR3 sequence (DNA): TGTGCCTGGAGTGGGCCAAGAAGCGGGAGGGTATACGATGAGCAGTTCTTC.